These 26 T cell receptor beta chains came from one sample sequenced in a study of T cells in Graves' hyperthyroidism and ophthalmopathy. The source material, RNA transcripts, was used to amplify TCR beta CDR3 regions. In the first-round RT-PCR of the TCR CDR3, the HTBI primer set was used. TCRdb passed the multiplex PCR reads through MiXCR, listing each CDR3 protein once. The table has about 590,000 distinct CDR3 sequences, approximately 15% seen once; the top ten hold roughly 7.3%. The sample was blood. All receptors come from a woman aged 25 to 39 with Graves' hyperthyroidism.

This clonotype was recorded many times. The chain is built from TRBV7-2 and TRBJ2-7; TRBD2 matches 7 bases. V trimming: 5 bases; J trimming: 6 bases; junction bases outside the gene matches: 7. The germline V gene has CDR1 SGHTA and CDR2 FQGNSA. This CDR3 is 13 amino acids long. The CDR3 DNA sequence: TGTGCCAGCAGCCCTAGGGGAGGGCGCGAGCAGTACTTC. Protein product: CASSPRGGREQYF.

This clonotype was seen only a few times. The chain combines TRBV10-3 with TRBJ2-7, with D possibly TRBD1 on 6 matching bases. Deletions cut 10 bases from V and 2 bases from J, with 18 bases between. The germline V gene has CDR1 ENHRY and CDR2 SYGVKD. The CDR3 spans 14 residues. CDR3 sequence: CATRQEHLAYEQYF. The CDR3 DNA reads TGTGCCACAAGACAGGAGCATCTAGCCTACGAGCAGTACTTC.

There are a few counts of this clonotype. The V call is TRBV2, the J call TRBJ1-5; no clear D gene. CDR1 is SNHLY, CDR2 FYNNEI, per germline. The CDR3 runs to 15 residues. Trimming took 6 bases from V and 0 from J, leaving 12 bases between them. This chain's CDR3 is CASSPLQNSNQPQHF. Here the CDR3 DNA reads TGTGCCAGCAGCCCCTTACAGAATAGCAATCAGCCCCAGCATTTT.

This clonotype was observed at least ten times. The gene calls are TRBV7-2 and TRBJ2-1; D may be TRBD2 (5 bases). CDR1 is SGHTA, CDR2 FQGNSA, per germline. Trimming left V 1 base short and J 0 bases short, with 10 bases between. The CDR3 consists of 16 residues. CDR3: CASSLVGESSYNEQFF. CDR3 DNA: TGTGCCAGCAGCTTAGTCGGGGAGAGCTCCTACAATGAGCAGTTCTTC.

This clonotype was seen repeatedly, ten times or more. V and J are TRBV18 and TRBJ2-1, with D maybe TRBD2 (6 bases). Looked up from germline, CDR1 is KGHSH and CDR2 is LQKENI. V lost 0 bases to trimming and J lost 6 bases, with 12 bases between them. This CDR3 has 15 amino acids. The CDR3 DNA follows: TGTGCCAGCTCACCACCGGCGGGACTGCTCAATGAGCAGTTCTTC. This translates into CASSPPAGLLNEQFF.

The V call is TRBV5-6, the J call TRBJ1-4; 7 positions match TRBD1. This CDR3 comprises 15 residues. Germline V CDR1 and CDR2: SGHDT, YYEEEE. V was pared by 4 bases and J by 7 bases, with 10 bases of the junction left unmatched. DNA for the CDR3: TGTGCCAGCAGCCCTCGGACAGGTCGGGGTGAAAAACTGTTTTTT. Translating gives CASSPRTGRGEKLFF.

This clonotype was counted at least ten times. The V gene is TRBV24-1, the J gene TRBJ1-2, with no clear D. Trimming took 4 bases from V and 5 from J, leaving 7 bases between them. Germline CDR1 is KGHDR and CDR2 is SFDVKD. This CDR3 comprises 12 residues. The CDR3 sequence: CATSETEYGYTF. The DNA of the CDR3 is TGTGCCACCAGTGAAACAGAGTATGGCTACACCTTC.

This clonotype was detected many times. The chain is built from TRBV2 and TRBJ2-7; 7 bases agree with TRBD2. The V and J ends lost 6 bases and 1 base, in that order; junction bases with no gene match: 6. Germline V gene sequence: CDR1 SNHLY, CDR2 FYNNEI. The CDR3 extends over 14 amino acids. CDR3 amino acids: CASRGGTDSYEQYF. CDR3 DNA sequence: TGTGCCAGCAGGGGGGGGACCGATTCCTACGAGCAGTACTTC.

This chain joins TRBV28 and TRBJ2-4; a possible D gene is TRBD2 (5 bases). The CDR3 covers 13 residues. The germline V and J ends were trimmed by 8 bases and 8 bases, with 16 bases remaining between them. Germline values: CDR1 MDHEN, CDR2 SYDVKM. The CDR3 sequence: CASGISTGYIQYF. For the CDR3, the DNA is TGTGCCAGCGGGATCTCTACGGGGTACATTCAGTACTTC.

The V call is TRBV27, the J call TRBJ2-1; the D gene could be TRBD1 or TRBD2 (6 bases each). CDR1 and CDR2 (germline): MNHEY, SMNVEV (reference sequence). V lost 7 bases and J lost 8, with 15 bases in between. This CDR3 contains 13 residues. CDR3 DNA: TGTGCCAGCAAGGTGGGGGGCGAGGATGAGCAGTTCTTC. Amino acids: CASKVGGEDEQFF.

V is TRBV10-3 and J is TRBJ2-1; D is ambiguous. Deletions cut 4 bases from V and 5 bases from J, with 12 bases between. CDR3 length: 14 amino acids. Germline V lookup: CDR1 ENHRY, CDR2 SYGVKD. The CDR3 region is CAISVSLEDNEQFF. The CDR3 DNA sequence: TGTGCCATCAGTGTTAGTCTAGAGGACAATGAGCAGTTCTTC.

This clonotype was picked up many times. This sequence joins TRBV6-5 and TRBJ1-5; tentative D call: TRBD1 (5 bases). CDR1 is MNHEY, CDR2 SVGAGI, per germline. The CDR3 is 16 amino acids. Trimming cost V 2 bases and J 1 base, with 12 bases left between them. In nucleotides, the CDR3 is TGTGCCAGCAGTTACCCCTCGGGGGGAAGCAATCAGCCCCAGCATTTT. Its translation is CASSYPSGGSNQPQHF.

The chain is built from TRBV3-1 and TRBJ2-2; 8 bases line up with TRBD1. This CDR3 is 15 amino acids long. V lost 4 bases to trimming and J lost 4 bases; unmatched junction nucleotides: 5. Germline V gene lookup returns CDR1 LGHDT and CDR2 YNNKEL (reference sequence). The CDR3 spells CASSLRDRPTGELFF. For the CDR3, the DNA is TGTGCCAGCAGCCTCCGGGACAGGCCCACCGGGGAGCTGTTTTTT. The full variable domain, rest sourced from reference TRBV3-1 and TRBJ2-2, is DTAVSQTPKYLVTQMGNDKSIKCEQNLGHDTMYWYKQDSKKFLKIMFSYNNKELIINETVPNRFSPKSPDKAHLNLHINSLELGDSAVYFCASSLRDRPTGELFFGEGSRLTVL.

This clonotype was detected ten times or more. The CDR3 nucleotides read TGTGCCAGCAGTTTGACAGGGGGCTACACTGAAGCTTTCTTT. It translates to CASSLTGGYTEAFF. The chain joins TRBV28 to TRBJ1-1, with 10 positions matching TRBD1. J was trimmed by 3 bases and V by 3 bases; bases with no gene match: 1. CDR3 length: 14 residues. CDR1 and CDR2 from the germline V gene are MDHEN and SYDVKM. Full variable domain (rest looked up from reference TRBV28 and TRBJ1-1): DVKVTQSSRYLVKRTGEKVFLECVQDMDHENMFWYRQDPGLGLRLIYFSYDVKMKEKGDIPEGYSVSREKKERFSLILESASTNQTSMYLCASSLTGGYTEAFFGQGTRLTVV.

This clonotype was detected many times. The rearrangement uses TRBV9 and TRBJ2-3; 8 positions agree with TRBD2. CDR3 length: 15 residues. With V trimmed by 4 bases and J by 0 bases, 4 bases remained unmatched. Looked up from germline, CDR1 is SGDLS and CDR2 is YYNGEE. CDR3 sequence (DNA): TGTGCCAGCAGCACAACTAGCGGAAGCACAGATACGCAGTATTTT. The encoded protein is CASSTTSGSTDTQYF.

With regard to this clonotype: A clone one base away is much larger, so this may be a read error. The genes are TRBV6-5 and TRBJ2-7; 7 nucleotides match TRBD2. Germline V CDR1 and CDR2: MNHEY, SVGAGI. This CDR3 is built from 16 residues. The CDR3 here is CASSFKTSLNSHEQYF. The CDR3 DNA sequence: TGTGCCAGCAGTTTTAAGACTAGCTTGAACTCCCACGAGCAGTACTTC.

The chain carries TRBV6-5 and TRBJ1-5; the D is unclear. The V end was cut by 1 base, the J end by 1 base, with 11 bases between. In germline, CDR1 is MNHEY, CDR2 SVGAGI. The CDR3 has 16 amino acids. The DNA of the CDR3 is TGTGCCAGCAGTTACTACGGCCTAGGGAGCAATCAGCCCCAGCATTTT. This encodes CASSYYGLGSNQPQHF.

This clonotype was found many times. Here the CDR3 reads CASSLGHAGQKDEQYF. CDR3 DNA sequence: TGTGCCAGCAGCTTAGGGCATGCAGGGCAGAAGGACGAGCAGTACTTC. V usage is TRBV7-2 and J usage is TRBJ2-7; tentative D call: TRBD1 (5 bases). CDR1 SGHTA and CDR2 FQGNSA come from the germline V gene. The CDR3 contains 16 residues. Trimming left V 1 base short and J 5 bases short, with 18 bases between.

J is TRBJ1-3 and V is TRBV14, with D unclear. Germline V gives CDR1 SGHDN, CDR2 FVKESK. This CDR3 is built from 13 residues. The V gene lost 1 base and the J gene lost 5 bases, with 6 bases spanning the gap. The CDR3 region has the DNA TGTGCCAGCAGCCAAGCGTTTAGAAACACCATATATTTT. Protein product: CASSQAFRNTIYF.

This clonotype was counted ten times or more. V and J are TRBV28 and TRBJ1-1; D might be TRBD1 (5 bases). The CDR3 loop spans 17 amino acids. Trimming left V 8 bases short and J 5 bases short, with 27 bases between. Germline V gene sequence: CDR1 MDHEN, CDR2 SYDVKM. CDR3 coding DNA: TGTGCCAGCTTTCCCATGGTGGGACTCATAAGTGAGACTGAAGCTTTCTTT. This gives the protein CASFPMVGLISETEAFF.

This clonotype was counted a few times. This chain connects TRBV10-1 to TRBJ2-1; TRBD2 agrees at 9 bases. Germline V gene lookup returns CDR1 WNHNN and CDR2 SYGVQD (reference sequence). The CDR3 contains 14 residues. V shed 4 bases and J 5 bases; nucleotides not matched to a gene: 3. Written as DNA, the CDR3 is TGCGCCAGCAGTGTTCTAGCGGGGAACAATGAGCAGTTCTTC. It encodes CASSVLAGNNEQFF.

V usage is TRBV10-3 and J usage is TRBJ1-2, with 7 positions matching TRBD1. V dropped 3 bases and J dropped 0; count of bases not matched to a gene: 16. Germline V lookup: CDR1 ENHRY, CDR2 SYGVKD. This CDR3 is built from 19 residues. In DNA form, the CDR3 reads TGTGCCATCAGTGATCCGACAAGAGACAGGGTCGGTGCTAACTATGGCTACACCTTC. It encodes CAISDPTRDRVGANYGYTF.

This clonotype was counted between two and nine times. With a much larger clone just one base away, this may be a read error. This sequence joins TRBV18 and TRBJ1-5, with D uncertain. The germline V gene has CDR1 KGHSH and CDR2 LQKENI. With 6 bases removed from V and 9 bases from J, the gap between germline ends came to 15 bases. The CDR3 sequence is 13 residues long. The CDR3 DNA reads as TGTGCCAGCTCCCGGGTCTCTGATCGGCCCCAGCATTTT. Amino acid sequence: CASSRVSDRPQHF.

DNA of the CDR3: TGTGCCAGCAGCCCGGGACAGACTAATGAAAAACTGTTTTTT. Protein product: CASSPGQTNEKLFF. This chain uses TRBV6-1 with TRBJ1-4; 7 bases map to TRBD1. With V trimmed by 6 bases and J by 2 bases, 3 bases remained unmatched. The CDR3 consists of 14 residues. Germline CDR1 is MNHNS and CDR2 is SASEGT.

DNA of the CDR3: TGTGCCACATATAGGACAGGGAACTTCTATGGCTACACCTTC. Its translation is CATYRTGNFYGYTF. The chain joins TRBV6-2 or TRBV6-3 to TRBJ1-2; 8 bases map to TRBD1. Germline V CDR1 and CDR2: MNHEY, SVGEGT. Trimming took 10 bases from V and 4 from J; bases not matched to a gene: 11. The CDR3 consists of 14 residues.

In this sample, this clonotype turned up many times. The genes are TRBV7-2 and TRBJ2-5; possible D gene TRBD2, 7 bases. From germline, CDR1 is SGHTA and CDR2 FQGNSA. V lost 6 bases and J lost 7, with 24 bases in between. This CDR3 is built from 16 residues. DNA for the CDR3: TGTGCCAGCAGTGGTCTCGGGGGCCTGGGGGGGGTGACCCAGTACTTC. It translates to CASSGLGGLGGVTQYF.